This T cell receptor (beta chain) is drawn from a study of Graves' ophthalmopathy and Graves' hyperthyroidism. Researchers took RNA transcripts and amplified TCR beta CDR3 regions from them. First-round RT-PCR with HTBI primers preceded a second-round multiplex PCR. MiXCR was run by TCRdb on the multiplex PCR reads, yielding one entry per CDR3 protein. The sample has some 410,000 distinct CDR3 sequences, roughly 20% seen once; the top ten hold roughly 3.2%. From germline, CDR1 is SGHAT and CDR2 FQNNGV. The CDR3 is 14 residues long. With 4 bases clipped from V and 3 bases from J, the junction kept 5 bases outside the gene matches.

This clonotype was obtained from a young woman with stable Graves' hyperthyroidism. The chain has TRBV11-2 and TRBJ1-1; 7 bases are a match to TRBD1. Sequencing was done on a sample of peripheral blood. The CDR3 region has the DNA TGTGCCAGCAGCTGGGGACAGTTAGACACTGAAGCTTTCTTT. Its protein product is CASSWGQLDTEAFF.